This entry features one TCR beta chain sequence. Its target is not known. TCRdb keeps only in-frame clones here, not all; method: immunoSEQ multiplex PCR. This table holds more than 85,000 clones, 92% found once. The CDR3 is 14 residues long. Trimming shortened V by 2 bases and J by 8 bases, and 12 bases separated the two germline ends. Germline lookup yields CDR1 MNHEY and CDR2 SVGAGI. The data derive from a study of T cell responses to AZD1222 COVID-19 vaccine. Findings and caveats of the study: Among those given AZD1222, only five or six were seropositive at baseline. White British people made up most donors, females outnumbered males, and clonal diversity was possibly underestimated.

The chain employs TRBV6-5 and TRBJ1-4; TRBD1 is a possible D gene (6 bases). The source is an adult in good health. The specimen was peripheral blood, collected on day 0 of AZD1222 vaccination. The DNA for the CDR3 is TGTGCCAGCAGTTACGGGGGGGGCAAGGAAAAACTGTTTTTT. Encoded protein: CASSYGGGKEKLFF.